This is a list of T cell receptor beta chains from one sample in a study of blood T cells in healthy people across ages. In TCRdb, the 5' RACE reads were re-called with MiXCR into one record per CDR3 protein. The sample shows 1.5 million to 2 million distinct CDR3 sequences, roughly 30% of them seen only once. Sequenced material: blood. These receptors all stem from a woman aged 30 to 39 in good health. Each CDR3 is given with its conserved first and last residue. D genes are given only for firm matches. Clone size appears in some rows only: once, few, many, or a class for an expanded clone.

d_call clone_size j_call v_call cdr3_nt cdr3_aa
. few TRBJ2-3 TRBV7-3 TGTGCCAGCAGCTTAAAGCCCGCAAGCACAGATACGCAGTATTTT CASSLKPASTDTQYF
. . TRBJ2-2 TRBV20-1 TGCAGTGCACCAAAATTCGTGTCTAACACCGGGGAGCTGTTTTTT CSAPKFVSNTGELFF
. few TRBJ2-3 TRBV4-1 TGCGCCAGCAGCCAAGAAGGCCCCCGCACAGATACGCAGTATTTT CASSQEGPRTDTQYF
. few TRBJ2-6 TRBV12-3/TRBV12-4 TGTGCCAGTAAGCGGGCACCCTCTGGGGCCAACGTCCTGACTTTC CASKRAPSGANVLTF
. few TRBJ2-1 TRBV20-1 TGCAGTGCTAGAATCAAGGGGCATGAGCAGTTCTTC CSARIKGHEQFF
TRBD2 few TRBJ2-5 TRBV7-6 TGTGCCAGCAGCTCCACTAGCGGTATATACCAAGAGACCCAGTACTTC CASSSTSGIYQETQYF
TRBD1 few TRBJ2-1 TRBV3-1 TGTGCCAGCAGCCGCCTCCCCGGGACAGAGGGCTCCAATAAGCAGTTCTTC CASSRLPGTEGSNKQFF
. few TRBJ2-5 TRBV20-1 TGCAGTGCTAGAGGAGTGGGGCCTGAGACCCAGTACTTC CSARGVGPETQYF
. . TRBJ2-7 TRBV11-1 TGTGCCAGCAGCTTAGCTCGGGGTCTCGGGTACGAGCAGTACTTC CASSLARGLGYEQYF
. . TRBJ2-1 TRBV11-2 TGTGCCAGCAGCTCCACCGGGTACGGGGAGCAGTTCTTC CASSSTGYGEQFF
. . TRBJ2-7 TRBV15 TGTGCCACCAGCAGACCCGGGGAAATGAACGAGCAGTACTTC CATSRPGEMNEQYF